Below are 4 T cell receptor beta chains sequenced from a single sample in a study of blood T cell repertoires in COVID-19. TCRdb's copy holds only in-frame clones and misses some; the assay was immunoSEQ multiplex PCR. The repertoire holds about 58,000 clones, 75% to 85% seen once, with about 10% in the top ten. The sample comprised peripheral blood. These receptors were obtained from a man aged 45-65 years with COVID-19, enrolled during active disease.

The V gene is TRBV5-4, the J gene TRBJ2-5; possibly TRBD2 for D (6 bases). This CDR3 comprises 16 residues. CDR1 SGHNT and CDR2 YYREEE come from the germline V gene (reference sequence). Trimming took 0 bases from V and 6 from J, leaving 18 bases between them. The CDR3 coding sequence is TGTGCCAGCAGCTTGGGCGGTTCGATAGCGGAGAAGACCCAGTACTTC. It yields the protein CASSLGGSIAEKTQYF.

CDR3 bases: TGTGCCAGCAGTTCTCATGTAGCGGGCACTTACAATGAGCAGTTCTTC. Protein: CASSSHVAGTYNEQFF. V usage is TRBV28 and J usage is TRBJ2-1; 7 bases match TRBD2. The V segment lost 4 bases and the J segment 4 bases; nucleotides outside the gene matches: 10. Germline assignment: CDR1 MDHEN and CDR2 SYDVKM. The CDR3 extends over 16 amino acids.

The chain links TRBV2 to TRBJ1-2, with 8 bases that match TRBD1. The germline gives CDR1 SNHLY, CDR2 FYNNEI. Trimming took 5 bases from V and 2 from J; bases not matched to a gene: 4. The CDR3 sequence is 14 residues long. This CDR3 is CASSFGQGNYGYTF. The DNA of the CDR3 is TGTGCCAGCAGTTTCGGACAGGGCAACTATGGCTACACCTTC.

The rearrangement uses TRBV20-1 and TRBJ2-1, with D hard to call. Trimming removed 6 bases from V and 6 bases from J, with 9 bases in between. Germline CDR1 is DFQATT and CDR2 is SNEGSKA (reference sequence). This CDR3 is 11 amino acids long. The CDR3 loop is CSAFPLNEQFF. The CDR3 bases are TGCAGTGCCTTTCCCCTCAATGAGCAGTTCTTC.